One T cell receptor (beta chain) is described in this entry. Its antigen remains unknown. The source of the sample is a study of identical twins. Study-level findings and limits: The presence of invariant MAIT and iNKT cells could partly confound analyses of zero-insertion sequences. Conclusions were drawn cross-sectionally by statistical analysis, without following the same donors. It was out-of-frame TCR alpha sharing in monozygotic twins that models underestimated.

The junction had 12 bases not matched to a gene; V was cut back by 4 bases and J by 5 bases. The CDR3 has 16 amino acids. Germline V lookup: CDR1 SGHRS, CDR2 YFSETQ. TCRdb called the 5' RACE reads again in MiXCR, with one record for every CDR3 protein. The table includes under 500,000 distinct CDR3 sequences, around 15% detected once. In addition, the sample was reused for a study of yellow fever vaccine responses in identical twins.

The genes are TRBV5-1 and TRBJ2-1; 7 bases agree with TRBD1. This TCR came from a woman under 30 in good health. Sequenced sample: CD4+ T cells sorted from blood. CDR3 sequence: CASSPGAGTANNEQFF. CDR3 bases: TGCGCCAGCAGCCCTGGAGCCGGGACAGCTAACAATGAGCAGTTCTTC. Full variable domain (outside the CDR3, taken from reference TRBV5-1 and TRBJ2-1): KAGVTQTPRYLIKTRGQQVTLSCSPISGHRSVSWYQQTPGQGLQFLFEYFSETQRNKGNFPGRFSGRQFSNSRSEMNVSTLELGDSALYLCASSPGAGTANNEQFFGPGTRLTVL.